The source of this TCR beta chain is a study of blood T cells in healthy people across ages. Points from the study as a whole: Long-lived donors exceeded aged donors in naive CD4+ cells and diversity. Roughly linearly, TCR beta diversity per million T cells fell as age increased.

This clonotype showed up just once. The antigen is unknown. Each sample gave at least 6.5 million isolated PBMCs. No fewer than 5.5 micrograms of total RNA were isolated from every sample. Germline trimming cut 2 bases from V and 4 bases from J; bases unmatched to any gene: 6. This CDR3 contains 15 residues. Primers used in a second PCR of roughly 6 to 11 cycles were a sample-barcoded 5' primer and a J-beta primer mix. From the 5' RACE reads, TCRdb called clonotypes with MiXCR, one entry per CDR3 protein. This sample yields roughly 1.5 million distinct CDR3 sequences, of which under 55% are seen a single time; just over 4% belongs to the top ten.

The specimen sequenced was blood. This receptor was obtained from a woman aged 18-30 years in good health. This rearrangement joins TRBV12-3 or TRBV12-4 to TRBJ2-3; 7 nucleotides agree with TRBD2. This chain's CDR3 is CASSLLAGVPDTQYF. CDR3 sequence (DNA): TGTGCCAGCAGTTTATTGGCGGGAGTGCCAGATACGCAGTATTTT.